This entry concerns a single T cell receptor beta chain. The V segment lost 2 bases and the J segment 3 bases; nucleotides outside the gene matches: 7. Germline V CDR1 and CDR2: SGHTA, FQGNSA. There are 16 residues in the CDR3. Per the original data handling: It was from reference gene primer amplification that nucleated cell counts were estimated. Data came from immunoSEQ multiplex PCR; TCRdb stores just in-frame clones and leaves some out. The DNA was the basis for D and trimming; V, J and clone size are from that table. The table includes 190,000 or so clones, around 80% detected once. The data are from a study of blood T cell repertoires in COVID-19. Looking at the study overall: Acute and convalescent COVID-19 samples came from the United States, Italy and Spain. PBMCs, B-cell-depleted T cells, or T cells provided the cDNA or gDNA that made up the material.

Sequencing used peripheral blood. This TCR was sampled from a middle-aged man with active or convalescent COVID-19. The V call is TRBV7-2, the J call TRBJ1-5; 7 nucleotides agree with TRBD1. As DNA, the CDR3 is TGTGCCAGCAGCTTAACAGGGGTATCTTCCAATCAGCCCCAGCATTTT. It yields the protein CASSLTGVSSNQPQHF. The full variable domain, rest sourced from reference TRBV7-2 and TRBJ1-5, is GAGVSQSPSNKVTEKGKDVELRCDPISGHTALYWYRQSLGQGLEFLIYFQGNSAPDKSGLPSDRFSAERTGGSVSTLTIQRTQQEDSAVYLCASSLTGVSSNQPQHFGDGTRLSIL.